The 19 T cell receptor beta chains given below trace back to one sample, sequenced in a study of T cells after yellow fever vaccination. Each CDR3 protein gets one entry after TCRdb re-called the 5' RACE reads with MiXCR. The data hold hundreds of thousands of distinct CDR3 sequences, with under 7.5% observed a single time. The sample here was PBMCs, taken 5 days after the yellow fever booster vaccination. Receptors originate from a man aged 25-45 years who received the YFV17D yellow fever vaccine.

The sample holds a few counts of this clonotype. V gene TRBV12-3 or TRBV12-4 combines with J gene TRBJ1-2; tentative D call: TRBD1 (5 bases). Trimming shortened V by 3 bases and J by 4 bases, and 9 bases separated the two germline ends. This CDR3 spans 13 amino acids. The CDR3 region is CASSFRGGYGYTF. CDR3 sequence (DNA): TGTGCCAGCAGTTTCCGGGGCGGCTATGGCTACACCTTC.

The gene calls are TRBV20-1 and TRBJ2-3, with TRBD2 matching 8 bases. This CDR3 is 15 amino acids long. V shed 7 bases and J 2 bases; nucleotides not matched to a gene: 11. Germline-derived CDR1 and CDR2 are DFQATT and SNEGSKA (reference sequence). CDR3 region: CSGRRDGRVTDTQYF. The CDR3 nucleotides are TGCAGTGGGAGGCGTGACGGGAGGGTCACAGATACGCAGTATTTT.

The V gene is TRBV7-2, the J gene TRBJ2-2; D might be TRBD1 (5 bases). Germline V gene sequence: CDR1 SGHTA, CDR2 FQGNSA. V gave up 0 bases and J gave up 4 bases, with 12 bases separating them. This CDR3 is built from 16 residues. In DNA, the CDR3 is TGTGCCAGCAGCTTAGCGCCGCAGGGTGGCACCGGGGAGCTGTTTTTT. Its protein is CASSLAPQGGTGELFF.

Written as DNA, the CDR3 is TGTGCCAGCAGCTCCAGGACAGGGAGGCCCTACGAGCAGTACTTC. It codes for CASSSRTGRPYEQYF. The genes are TRBV7-2 and TRBJ2-7; 8 nucleotides align to TRBD1. Germline V lookup: CDR1 SGHTA, CDR2 FQGNSA. The V gene end was trimmed by 4 bases and the J gene end by 2 bases; junction bases not matched to a gene: 7. CDR3 size: 15 residues.

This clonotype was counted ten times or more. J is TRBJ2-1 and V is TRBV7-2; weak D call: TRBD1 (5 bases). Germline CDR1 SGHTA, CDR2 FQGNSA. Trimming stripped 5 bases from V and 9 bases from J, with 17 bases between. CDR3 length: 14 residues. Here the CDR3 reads CASSVGNFRGEQFF. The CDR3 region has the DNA TGTGCCAGCAGCGTGGGGAATTTTAGGGGTGAGCAGTTCTTC.

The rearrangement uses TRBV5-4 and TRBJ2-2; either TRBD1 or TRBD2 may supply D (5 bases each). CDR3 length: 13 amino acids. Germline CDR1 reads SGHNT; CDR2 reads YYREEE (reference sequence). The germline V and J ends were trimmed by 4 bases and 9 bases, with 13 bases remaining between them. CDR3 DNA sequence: TGTGCCAGCAGCGGCCGAGGGGTACGGGAGCTGTTTTTT. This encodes CASSGRGVRELFF.

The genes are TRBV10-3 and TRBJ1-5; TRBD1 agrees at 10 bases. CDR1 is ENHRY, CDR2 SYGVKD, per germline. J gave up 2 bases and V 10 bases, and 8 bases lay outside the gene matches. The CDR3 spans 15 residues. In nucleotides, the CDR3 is TGTGCCACCACCGACAGGGGGCCGGGCAATCAGCCCCAGCATTTT. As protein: CATTDRGPGNQPQHF.

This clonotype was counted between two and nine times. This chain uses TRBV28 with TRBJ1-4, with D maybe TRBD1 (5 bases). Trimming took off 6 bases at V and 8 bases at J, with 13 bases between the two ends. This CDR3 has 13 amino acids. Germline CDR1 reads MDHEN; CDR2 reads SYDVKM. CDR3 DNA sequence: TGTGCCAGCAGGGTGGGACGACCGGAAAAACTGTTTTTT. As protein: CASRVGRPEKLFF.

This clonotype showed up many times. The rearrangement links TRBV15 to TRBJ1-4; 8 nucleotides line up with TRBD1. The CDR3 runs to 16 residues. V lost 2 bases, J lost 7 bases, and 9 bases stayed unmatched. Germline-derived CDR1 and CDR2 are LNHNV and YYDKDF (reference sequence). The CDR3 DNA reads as TGTGCCACCAGCAGATCAATGACAGGGGCGGGTGAAAAACTGTTTTTT. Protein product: CATSRSMTGAGEKLFF.

The CDR3 loop reads CASSFVAGVYNEQFF. The CDR3 bases are TGTGCCAGCAGCTTCGTAGCGGGAGTATACAATGAGCAGTTCTTC. This chain joins TRBV7-2 and TRBJ2-1; TRBD2 matches at 9 bases. The CDR3 sequence is 15 residues long. Germline V lookup: CDR1 SGHTA, CDR2 FQGNSA. V gave up 3 bases and J gave up 4 bases; unmatched junction bases: 4.

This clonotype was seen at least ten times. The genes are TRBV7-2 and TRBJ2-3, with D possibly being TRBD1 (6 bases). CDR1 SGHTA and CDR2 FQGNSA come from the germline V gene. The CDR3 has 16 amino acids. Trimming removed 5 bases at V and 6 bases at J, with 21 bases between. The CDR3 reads CASSLRGQGNFDTQYF. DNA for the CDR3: TGTGCCAGCAGCCTTAGAGGGCAGGGGAATTTTGATACGCAGTATTTT.

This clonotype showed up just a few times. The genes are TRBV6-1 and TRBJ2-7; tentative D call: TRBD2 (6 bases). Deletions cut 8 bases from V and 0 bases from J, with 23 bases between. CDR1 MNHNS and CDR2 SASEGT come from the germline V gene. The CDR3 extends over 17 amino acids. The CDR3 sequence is CASYPAGMTASSYEQYF. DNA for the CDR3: TGTGCCAGCTACCCCGCGGGGATGACGGCGAGCTCCTACGAGCAGTACTTC.

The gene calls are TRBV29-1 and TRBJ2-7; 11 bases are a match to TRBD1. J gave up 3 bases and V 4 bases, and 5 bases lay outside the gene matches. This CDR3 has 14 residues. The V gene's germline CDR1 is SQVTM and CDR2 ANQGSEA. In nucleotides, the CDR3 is TGCAGCGTTGTTCGGGGGACAGGGGGCTACGAGCAGTACTTC. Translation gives CSVVRGTGGYEQYF.

CDR3 coding DNA: TGTGCCAGCAGTGATTCGGAGACCACCGGGGAGCTGTTTTTT. Amino acid sequence: CASSDSETTGELFF. This chain connects TRBV2 to TRBJ2-2; no clear D. Per germline, CDR1 SNHLY and CDR2 FYNNEI. V dropped 3 bases and J dropped 4 bases, with 9 bases sitting between them. The CDR3 runs to 14 residues.

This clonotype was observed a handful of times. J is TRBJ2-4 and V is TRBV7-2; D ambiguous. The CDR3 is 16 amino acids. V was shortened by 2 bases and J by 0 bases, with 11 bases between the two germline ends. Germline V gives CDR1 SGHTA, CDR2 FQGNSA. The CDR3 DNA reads TGTGCCAGCAGCTTAACCGCTAGTACAGCCAAAAACATTCAGTACTTC. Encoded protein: CASSLTASTAKNIQYF.

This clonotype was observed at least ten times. The CDR3 DNA is TGCAGTGCTAGAGGGCGAAGGGATGAGACCCAGTACTTC. It codes for CSARGRRDETQYF. The J gene is TRBJ2-5, the V gene TRBV20-1; D unclear. V was pared by 1 base and J by 5 bases, with 11 bases between. CDR1 DFQATT and CDR2 SNEGSKA come from the germline V gene (reference sequence). The CDR3 length is 13 residues.

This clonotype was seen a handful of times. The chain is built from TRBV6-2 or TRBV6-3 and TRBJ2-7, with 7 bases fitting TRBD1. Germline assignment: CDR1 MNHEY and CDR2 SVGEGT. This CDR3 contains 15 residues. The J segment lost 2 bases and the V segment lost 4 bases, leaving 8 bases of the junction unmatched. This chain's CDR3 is CASSLSGGQTYEQYF. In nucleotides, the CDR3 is TGTGCCAGCAGTTTGTCAGGGGGACAGACCTACGAGCAGTACTTC.

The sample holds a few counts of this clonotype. The CDR3 DNA reads TGCAGCGCGGACGCGCGGCAGAGGGGTGAGCAGTTCTTC. Encoded protein: CSADARQRGEQFF. The genes are TRBV29-1 and TRBJ2-1; possibly TRBD1 or TRBD2 for D (5 bases each). Germline CDR1 is SQVTM and CDR2 is ANQGSEA. This CDR3 has 13 residues. V was cut by 7 bases and J by 9 bases, with 19 bases left in between.

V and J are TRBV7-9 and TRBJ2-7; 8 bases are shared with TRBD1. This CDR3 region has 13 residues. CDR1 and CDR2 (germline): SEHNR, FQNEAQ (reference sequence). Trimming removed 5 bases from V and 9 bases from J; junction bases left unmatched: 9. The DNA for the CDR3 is TGTGCCAGCAGCACCGGACAGGGTTTCAGGCAGTACTTC. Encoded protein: CASSTGQGFRQYF.